These 14 T cell receptor beta chains came from one sample sequenced in a study of blood T cell repertoires in COVID-19. This table comes from immunoSEQ multiplex PCR, and its TCRdb copy is limited to in-frame clones, with some not included. The table includes about 270,000 clones, roughly nine tenths detected once. Sequenced sample: PBMCs or T cells enriched from blood (not recorded which). The receptors here all came from a woman under 30 who had recovered from COVID-19.

The chain links TRBV11-2 to TRBJ1-2; 8 nucleotides agree with TRBD1. The J segment lost 0 bases and the V segment lost 7 bases, leaving 13 bases of the junction unmatched. The CDR3 runs to 17 residues. Germline lookup yields CDR1 SGHAT and CDR2 FQNNGV. CDR3 sequence: CASIHQTGDPANYGYTF. CDR3 sequence (DNA): TGTGCCAGCATCCACCAGACAGGGGATCCCGCTAACTATGGCTACACCTTC.

This clone was seen only once. The V call is TRBV28, the J call TRBJ2-2; D gene ambiguous. The CDR3 sequence is 13 residues long. The germline V gene has CDR1 MDHEN and CDR2 SYDVKM. Trimming cost V 2 bases and J 10 bases, with 11 bases left between them. CDR3 loop: CASSLPFSVELFF. CDR3 sequence (DNA): TGTGCCAGCAGTTTACCCTTTTCTGTGGAGCTGTTTTTT.

This sequence joins TRBV11-2 and TRBJ1-1, with 7 bases fitting TRBD1. The ends lost 6 bases at V and 0 bases at J; junction bases unmatched: 7. CDR1 SGHAT and CDR2 FQNNGV come from the germline V gene. The CDR3 has 15 amino acids. The DNA for the CDR3 is TGTGCCAGCAGGCGTCCTGGACAGGTGAACACTGAAGCTTTCTTT. Amino acids: CASRRPGQVNTEAFF.

The chain recombines TRBV18 with TRBJ1-4; 8 positions match TRBD1. Per the germline V gene, CDR1 is KGHSH and CDR2 is LQKENI. Unmatched junction bases numbered 4, after V lost 1 base and J lost 6 bases. This CDR3 has 15 amino acids. CDR3 loop: CASSPRQDRDEKLFF. The CDR3 coding sequence is TGTGCCAGCTCACCACGTCAGGACAGGGATGAAAAACTGTTTTTT.

This clone came up a few times. The rearrangement uses TRBV11-2 and TRBJ1-2; no reliable D call. Germline CDR1 SGHAT, CDR2 FQNNGV. The CDR3 is 12 amino acids. V was cut by 5 bases and J by 8 bases, with 12 bases left in between. CDR3 in amino acids: CASSISGNGYTF. The CDR3 DNA reads as TGTGCCAGCAGCATTTCCGGGAACGGCTACACCTTC.

Of note for this clone: The sample carries other DNA sequences with the same CDR3. The gene calls are TRBV7-6 and TRBJ1-1; D gene uncertain. Trimming pared 1 base from V and 1 base from J, leaving 4 bases between. From germline, CDR1 is SGHVS and CDR2 FNYEAQ. The CDR3 extends over 13 amino acids. The CDR3 here is CASSLGENTEAFF. The CDR3 DNA reads as TGTGCCAGCAGCTTAGGAGAGAACACTGAAGCTTTCTTT.

The chain uses TRBV10-1 and TRBJ1-5, with 7 bases fitting TRBD1. CDR3 length: 15 residues. Germline V gene sequence: CDR1 WNHNN, CDR2 SYGVQD (reference sequence). Trimming took 3 bases from V and 4 from J; bases not matched to a gene: 6. CDR3 residues: CASSEFQGVNQPQHF. The DNA of the CDR3 is TGCGCCAGCAGTGAATTCCAGGGGGTGAATCAGCCCCAGCATTTT.

The CDR3 bases are TGTGCCAGTGGATGGGGGCTTAGCAATCAGCCCCAGCATTTT. Amino acid sequence: CASGWGLSNQPQHF. This chain connects TRBV19 to TRBJ1-5; weak D call: TRBD1 (6 bases). V lost 8 bases, J lost 0 bases, and 11 bases lay in between. Germline-derived CDR1 and CDR2 are LNHDA and SQIVND (reference sequence). The CDR3 spans 14 residues.

The chain uses TRBV4-1 and TRBJ1-2; D remains ambiguous. Germline CDR1 MGHRA, CDR2 YSYEKL. This CDR3 is 13 amino acids long. V lost 0 bases to trimming and J lost 4 bases, with 6 bases between them. The CDR3 DNA sequence: TGCGCCAGCAGCCAAGAAGAGGTCTATGGCTACACCTTC. It yields the protein CASSQEEVYGYTF.

The chain employs TRBV12-5 and TRBJ1-6; D gene unclear. Germline CDR1 reads LGHNT; CDR2 reads FRNRAP. This CDR3 comprises 13 residues. Trimming left V 1 base short and J 9 bases short, with 7 bases between. As DNA, the CDR3 is TGTGCTAGTGGTTTGGAGGCGGGTTCACCCCTCCACTTT. It translates to CASGLEAGSPLHF.

The chain couples TRBV18 to TRBJ2-2; 7 positions agree with TRBD1. CDR3 length: 17 residues. CDR1 is KGHSH and CDR2 is LQKENI in the germline V gene. V was pared by 1 base and J by 2 bases, with 7 bases of the junction left unmatched. In nucleotides, the CDR3 is TGTGCCAGCTCACCACTCCCCGGGACAGCAAACACCGGGGAGCTGTTTTTT. This translates into CASSPLPGTANTGELFF.

The rearrangement links TRBV19 to TRBJ2-6; possible D gene TRBD1, 5 bases. The germline gives CDR1 LNHDA, CDR2 SQIVND (reference sequence). Trimming shortened V by 4 bases and J by 0 bases, and 19 bases separated the two germline ends. CDR3 length: 19 amino acids. The CDR3 is CASSTTRPARDSGANVLTF. The DNA of the CDR3 is TGTGCCAGTAGTACAACTCGCCCCGCCAGGGACTCTGGGGCCAACGTCCTGACTTTC.

This rearrangement joins TRBV11-2 to TRBJ1-6, with a tentative D call TRBD1 (6 bases). Trimming removed 3 bases from V and 5 bases from J, with 11 bases in between. The germline V gene has CDR1 SGHAT and CDR2 FQNNGV. This CDR3 is 15 amino acids long. The CDR3 loop is CASSFLTGDNSPLHF. The CDR3 DNA reads as TGTGCCAGCAGCTTCTTGACAGGTGATAATTCACCCCTCCACTTT. The whole variable domain, remainder taken from reference TRBV11-2 and TRBJ1-6, is EAGVAQSPRYKIIEKRQSVAFWCNPISGHATLYWYQQILGQGPKLLIQFQNNGVVDDSQLPKDRFSAERLKGVDSTLKIQPAKLEDSAVYLCASSFLTGDNSPLHFGNGTRLTVT.

This chain connects TRBV6-2 or TRBV6-3 to TRBJ2-5, with 7 bases lining up with TRBD2. The CDR3 has 17 amino acids. The trim removed 0 bases at V and 3 bases at J, leaving 10 bases unmatched. Germline CDR1 and CDR2: MNHEY and SVGEGT. The CDR3 spells CASSYSIVTSPKETQYF. The DNA for the CDR3 is TGTGCCAGCAGTTACTCGATTGTGACTAGCCCTAAAGAGACCCAGTACTTC.